This TCR beta chain originates from a study of a mutant IDH1 vaccine in newly diagnosed glioma. At the level of the study: Radiotherapy, temozolomide, or both had been given previously, and both were given to most.

Time point: week 47, end of study. Topical imiquimod accompanied each vaccine dose, which consisted of 300 ug of mutant IDH1 20-mer peptide. Profiled with immunoSEQ multiplex PCR; TCRdb holds only in-frame clones, not every one. The sample has tens of thousands of clones; roughly 76% are singletons. CDR1 and CDR2 (germline): SGDLS, YYNGEE. This CDR3 has 14 residues. Trimming cost V 3 bases and J 5 bases, with 11 bases left between them. To note about this clone: Antigen unknown.

Sequences were derived from PBMCs, sampled from a glioma patient whose treatment included an IDH1 peptide vaccine. The V gene is TRBV9, the J gene TRBJ2-2; no reliable D call. The TCR was taken from a man aged 50-60 years with glioma. CDR3 coding DNA: TGTGCCAGCAGCGCGACGGTGGGGACCGGGGAGCTGTTTTTT. Protein sequence: CASSATVGTGELFF.